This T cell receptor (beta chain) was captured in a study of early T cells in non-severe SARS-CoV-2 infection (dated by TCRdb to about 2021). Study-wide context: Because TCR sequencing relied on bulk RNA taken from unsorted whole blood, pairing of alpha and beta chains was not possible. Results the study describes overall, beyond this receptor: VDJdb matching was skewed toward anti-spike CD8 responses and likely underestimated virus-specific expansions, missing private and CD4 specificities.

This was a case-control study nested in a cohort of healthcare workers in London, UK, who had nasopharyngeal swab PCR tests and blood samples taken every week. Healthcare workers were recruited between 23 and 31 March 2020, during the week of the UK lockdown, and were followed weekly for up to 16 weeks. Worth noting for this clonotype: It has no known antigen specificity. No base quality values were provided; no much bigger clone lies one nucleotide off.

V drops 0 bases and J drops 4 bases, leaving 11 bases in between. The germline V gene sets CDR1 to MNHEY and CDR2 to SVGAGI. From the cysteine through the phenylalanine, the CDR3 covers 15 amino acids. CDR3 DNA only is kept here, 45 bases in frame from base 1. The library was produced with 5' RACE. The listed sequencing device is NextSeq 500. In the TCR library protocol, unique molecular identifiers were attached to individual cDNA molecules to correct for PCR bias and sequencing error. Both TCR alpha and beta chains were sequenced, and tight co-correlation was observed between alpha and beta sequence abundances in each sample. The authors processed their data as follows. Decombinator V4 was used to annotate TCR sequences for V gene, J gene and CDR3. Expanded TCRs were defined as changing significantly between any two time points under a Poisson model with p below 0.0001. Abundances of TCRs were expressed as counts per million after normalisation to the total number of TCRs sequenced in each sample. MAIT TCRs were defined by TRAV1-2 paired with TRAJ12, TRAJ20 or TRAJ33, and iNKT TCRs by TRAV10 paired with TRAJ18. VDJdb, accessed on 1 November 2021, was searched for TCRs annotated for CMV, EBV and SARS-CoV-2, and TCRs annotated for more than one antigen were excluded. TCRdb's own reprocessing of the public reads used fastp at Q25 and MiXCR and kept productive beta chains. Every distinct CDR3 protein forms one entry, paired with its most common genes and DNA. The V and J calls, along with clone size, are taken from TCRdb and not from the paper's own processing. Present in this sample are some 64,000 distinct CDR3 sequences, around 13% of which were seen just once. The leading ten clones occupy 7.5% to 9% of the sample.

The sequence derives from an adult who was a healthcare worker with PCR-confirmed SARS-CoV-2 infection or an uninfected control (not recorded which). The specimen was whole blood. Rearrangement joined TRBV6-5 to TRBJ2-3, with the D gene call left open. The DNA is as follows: TGTGCCAGCAGTTACTCGATTACTCTCCCAGATACGCAGTATTTT. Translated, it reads CASSYSITLPDTQYF.